What follows are 9 T cell receptor beta chains derived from one specimen sequenced in a study of blood T cells in healthy people across ages. The use of a sample-barcoded 5' primer and a J-beta primer mix characterized a second PCR of roughly 6 to 11 cycles. TCRdb itself ran the 5' RACE reads through MiXCR, one entry per CDR3 protein. The profile covers a few hundred thousand distinct CDR3 sequences, with roughly 28% appearing a single time and roughly 18% taken by the ten largest. Sequencing was carried out using blood. All receptors come from a woman between 70 and 85 years old in good health.

This clonotype was picked up a small number of times. The chain recombines TRBV20-1 with TRBJ1-6; 11 bases agree with TRBD1. V was clipped by 6 bases and J by 7 bases; unmatched bases: 8. CDR1 and CDR2 from the germline V gene are DFQATT and SNEGSKA (reference sequence). The CDR3 consists of 15 residues. The CDR3 DNA reads as TGCAGTGCCTACCCTGGGGACAGGGGGAATTCACCCCTCCACTTT. It yields the protein CSAYPGDRGNSPLHF.

This clonotype was counted many times. CDR3 coding DNA: TGTGCCAGCAGACAGGGGGCGCTGAACACCGGGGAGCTGTTTTTT. Residues: CASRQGALNTGELFF. V gene TRBV27 combines with J gene TRBJ2-2, with 9 bases identical to TRBD1. Trimming took 6 bases from V and 1 from J; bases not matched to a gene: 3. Germline V lookup: CDR1 MNHEY, CDR2 SMNVEV (reference sequence). The CDR3 totals 15 residues.

Remarks on this clonotype: A clone one base away is much larger, so this may be a read error. The rearrangement links TRBV6-5 to TRBJ1-1; D remains ambiguous. The CDR3 has 13 residues. The germline V gene has CDR1 MNHEY and CDR2 SVGAGI. The germline V and J ends were trimmed by 2 bases and 0 bases, with 4 bases remaining between them. CDR3: CASSYGMNTEAFF. Written as DNA, the CDR3 is TGTGCCAGCAGTTACGGGATGAACACTGAAGCTTTCTTT.

This chain connects TRBV7-2 to TRBJ2-7, with 7 bases aligning to TRBD2. The CDR3 covers 14 residues. V lost 4 bases to trimming and J lost 2 bases; unmatched junction nucleotides: 5. Germline loops: CDR1 SGHTA, CDR2 FQGNSA. CDR3 protein: CASSSQRGTYEQYF. In DNA form, the CDR3 reads TGTGCCAGCAGCTCACAGCGGGGCACCTACGAGCAGTACTTC.

This clonotype came up once. The V call is TRBV6-5, the J call TRBJ1-1; unclear D gene. Germline V gene sequence: CDR1 MNHEY, CDR2 SVGAGI. Trimming shortened V by 6 bases and J by 3 bases, and 14 bases separated the two germline ends. This CDR3 is 14 amino acids long. This CDR3 reads CASRSWTEDTEAFF. The CDR3 DNA reads as TGTGCCAGCAGGTCTTGGACGGAGGACACTGAAGCTTTCTTT.

The chain is built from TRBV6-2 or TRBV6-3 and TRBJ1-1; D not resolved. Germline CDR1 and CDR2: MNHEY and SVGEGT. The V gene lost 2 bases and the J gene lost 4 bases, with 11 bases spanning the gap. The CDR3 length is 14 residues. The CDR3 loop reads CASSYQAEGTEAFF. In nucleotides, the CDR3 is TGTGCCAGCAGTTACCAAGCGGAGGGCACTGAAGCTTTCTTT.

This clonotype turned up a few times. This chain connects TRBV20-1 to TRBJ2-4, with D unresolved. The germline V gene has CDR1 DFQATT and CDR2 SNEGSKA (reference sequence). The CDR3 runs to 13 residues. V lost 3 bases and J lost 6, with 12 bases in between. CDR3 sequence reads: CSASSGSGNIQYF. Here the CDR3 DNA reads TGCAGTGCTAGTTCGGGCTCGGGAAACATTCAGTACTTC.

For the CDR3, the DNA is TGTGCCAGCAGCCGGACCCCGGGCTACACAGATACGCAGTATTTT. The encoded protein is CASSRTPGYTDTQYF. V and J are TRBV3-1 and TRBJ2-3; no reliable D call. Germline-derived CDR1 and CDR2 are LGHDT and YNNKEL (reference sequence). The CDR3 is made up of 15 amino acids. V gave up 4 bases and J gave up 2 bases, with 13 bases separating them.

About this clonotype itself: This CDR3 is missing its conserved last phenylalanine or tryptophan, likely due to a read error. This sequence joins TRBV4-1 and TRBJ2-3, with 7 bases identical to TRBD2. The germline gives CDR1 MGHRA, CDR2 YSYEKL. There are 17 residues in the CDR3. The ends lost 4 bases at V and 2 bases at J; junction bases unmatched: 12. The CDR3 DNA sequence: TGCGCCAGCAGCCCTCTGCGGGAGAGGTTTTCCACAGATACGCAGTATTCT. This gives the protein CASSPLRERFSTDTQYS.